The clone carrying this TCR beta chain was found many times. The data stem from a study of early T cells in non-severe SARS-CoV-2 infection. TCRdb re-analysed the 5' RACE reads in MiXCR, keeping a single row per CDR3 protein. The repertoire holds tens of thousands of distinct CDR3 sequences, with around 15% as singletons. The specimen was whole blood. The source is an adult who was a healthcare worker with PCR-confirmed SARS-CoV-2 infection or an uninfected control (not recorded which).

The CDR3 region has the DNA TGTGCCAGCAGTCAGGGACTGCCGCAGTATTTT. Translation: CASSQGLPQYF. V and J are TRBV6-6 and TRBJ2-3; D may be TRBD2 (6 bases). There are 11 residues in the CDR3. V was clipped by 5 bases and J by 10 bases, with 10 bases between them. CDR1 MNHNY and CDR2 SVGAGI come from the germline V gene (reference sequence).